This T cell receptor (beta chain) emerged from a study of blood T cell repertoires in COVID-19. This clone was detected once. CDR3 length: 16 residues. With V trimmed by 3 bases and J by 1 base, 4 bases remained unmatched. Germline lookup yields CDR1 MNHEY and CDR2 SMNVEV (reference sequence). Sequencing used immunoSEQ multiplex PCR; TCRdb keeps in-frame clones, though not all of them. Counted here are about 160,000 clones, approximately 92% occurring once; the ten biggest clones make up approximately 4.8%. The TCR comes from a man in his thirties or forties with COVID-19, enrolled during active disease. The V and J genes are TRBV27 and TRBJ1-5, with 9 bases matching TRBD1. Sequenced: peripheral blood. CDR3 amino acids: CASSFSTGGSNQPQHF. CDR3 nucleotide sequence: TGTGCCAGCAGTTTTTCGACAGGGGGAAGCAATCAGCCCCAGCATTTT.